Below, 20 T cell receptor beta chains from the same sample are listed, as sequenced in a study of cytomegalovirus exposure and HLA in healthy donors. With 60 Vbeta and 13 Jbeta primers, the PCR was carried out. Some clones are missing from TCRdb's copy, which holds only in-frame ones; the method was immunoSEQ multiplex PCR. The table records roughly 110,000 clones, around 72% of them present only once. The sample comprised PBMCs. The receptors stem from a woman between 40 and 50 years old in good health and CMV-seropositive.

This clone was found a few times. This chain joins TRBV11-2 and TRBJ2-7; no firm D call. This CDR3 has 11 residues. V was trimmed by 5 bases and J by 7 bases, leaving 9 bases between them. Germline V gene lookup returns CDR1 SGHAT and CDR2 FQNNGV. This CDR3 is CASSRLSEQYF. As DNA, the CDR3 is TGTGCCAGCAGCCGGTTATCGGAGCAGTACTTC.

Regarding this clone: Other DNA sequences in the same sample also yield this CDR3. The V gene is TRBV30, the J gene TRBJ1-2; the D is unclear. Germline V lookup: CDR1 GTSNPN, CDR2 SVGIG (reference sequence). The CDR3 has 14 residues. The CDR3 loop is CGLLGEETWYGYTF. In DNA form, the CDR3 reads TGTGGACTGCTCGGAGAGGAAACATGGTATGGCTACACCTTC.

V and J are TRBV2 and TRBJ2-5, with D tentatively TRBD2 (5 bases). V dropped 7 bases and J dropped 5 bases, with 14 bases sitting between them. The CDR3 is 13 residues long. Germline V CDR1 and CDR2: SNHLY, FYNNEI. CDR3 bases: TGTGCCAGCACTCGGGGTTCTGGGGAGACCCAGTACTTC. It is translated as CASTRGSGETQYF.

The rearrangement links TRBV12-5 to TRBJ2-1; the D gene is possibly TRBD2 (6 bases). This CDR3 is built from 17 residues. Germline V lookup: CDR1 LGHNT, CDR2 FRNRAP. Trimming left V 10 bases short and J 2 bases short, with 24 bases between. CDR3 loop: CATLRVGSSEPYNEQFF. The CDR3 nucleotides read TGTGCTACCCTCCGGGTGGGTTCTAGCGAACCCTACAATGAGCAGTTCTTC.

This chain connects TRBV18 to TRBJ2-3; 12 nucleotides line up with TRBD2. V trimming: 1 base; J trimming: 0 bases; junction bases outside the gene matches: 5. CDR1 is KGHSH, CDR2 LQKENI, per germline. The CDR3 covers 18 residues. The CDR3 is CASSPRLLAGGSTDTQYF. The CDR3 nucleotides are TGTGCCAGCTCACCACGACTCCTAGCGGGGGGGAGCACAGATACGCAGTATTTT.

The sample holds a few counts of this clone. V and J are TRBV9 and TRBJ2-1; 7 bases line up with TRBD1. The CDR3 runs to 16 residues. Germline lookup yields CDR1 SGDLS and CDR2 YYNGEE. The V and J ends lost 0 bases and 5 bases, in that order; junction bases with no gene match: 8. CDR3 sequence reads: CASSVAEGAFDNEQFF. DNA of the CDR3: TGTGCCAGCAGCGTAGCTGAGGGGGCCTTCGACAATGAGCAGTTCTTC.

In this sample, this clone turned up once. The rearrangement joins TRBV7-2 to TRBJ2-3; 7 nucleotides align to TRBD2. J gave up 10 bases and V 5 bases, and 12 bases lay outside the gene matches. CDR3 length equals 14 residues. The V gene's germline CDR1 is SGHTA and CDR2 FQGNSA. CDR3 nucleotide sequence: TGTGCCAGCAGCCACGGGGGGTCTAGCGTATCGCAGTATTTT. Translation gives CASSHGGSSVSQYF.

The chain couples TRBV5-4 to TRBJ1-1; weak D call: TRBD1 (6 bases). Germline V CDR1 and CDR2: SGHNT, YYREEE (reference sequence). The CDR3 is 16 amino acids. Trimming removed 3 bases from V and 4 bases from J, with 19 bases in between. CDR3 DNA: TGTGCCAGCAGCTCAAGTAGGGGGGGCTGGAGCACTGAAGCTTTCTTT. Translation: CASSSSRGGWSTEAFF.

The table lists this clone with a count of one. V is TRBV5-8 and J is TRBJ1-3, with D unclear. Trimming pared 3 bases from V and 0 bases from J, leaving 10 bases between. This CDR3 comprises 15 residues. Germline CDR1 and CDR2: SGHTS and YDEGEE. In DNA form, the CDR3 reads TGTGCCAGCAGCTCCTTTCAGTTCTCTGGAAACACCATATATTTT. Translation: CASSSFQFSGNTIYF. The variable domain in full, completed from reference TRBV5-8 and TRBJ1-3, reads EAGVTQSPTHLIKTRGQQATLRCSPISGHTSVYWYQQALGLGLQFLLWYDEGEERNRGNFPPRFSGRQFPNYSSELNVNALELEDSALYLCASSSFQFSGNTIYFGEGSWLTVV.

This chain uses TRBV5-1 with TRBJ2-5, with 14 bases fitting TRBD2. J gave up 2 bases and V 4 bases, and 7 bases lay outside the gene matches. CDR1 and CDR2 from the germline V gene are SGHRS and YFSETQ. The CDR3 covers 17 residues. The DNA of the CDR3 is TGCGCCAGCAGCGGCGGGACTAGCGGGGGAGCTCAAGAGACCCAGTACTTC. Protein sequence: CASSGGTSGGAQETQYF.

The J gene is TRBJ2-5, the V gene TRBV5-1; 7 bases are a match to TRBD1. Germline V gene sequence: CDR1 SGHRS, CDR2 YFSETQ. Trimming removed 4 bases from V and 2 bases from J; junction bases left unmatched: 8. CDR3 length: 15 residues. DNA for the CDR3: TGCGCCAGCAGCATACGGTCAGGGGGACAAGAGACCCAGTACTTC. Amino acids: CASSIRSGGQETQYF.

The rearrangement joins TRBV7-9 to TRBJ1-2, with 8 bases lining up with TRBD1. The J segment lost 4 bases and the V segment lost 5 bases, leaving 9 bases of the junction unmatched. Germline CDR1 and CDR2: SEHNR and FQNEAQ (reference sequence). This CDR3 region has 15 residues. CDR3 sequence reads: CASSGPDRDFYGYTF. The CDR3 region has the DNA TGTGCCAGCAGCGGGCCGGACAGGGACTTCTATGGCTACACCTTC.

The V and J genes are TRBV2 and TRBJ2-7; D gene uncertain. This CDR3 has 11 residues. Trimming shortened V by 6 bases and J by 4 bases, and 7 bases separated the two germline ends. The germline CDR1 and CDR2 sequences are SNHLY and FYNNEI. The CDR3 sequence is CASSVEYEQYF. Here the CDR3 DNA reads TGTGCCAGCAGCGTGGAGTACGAGCAGTACTTC.

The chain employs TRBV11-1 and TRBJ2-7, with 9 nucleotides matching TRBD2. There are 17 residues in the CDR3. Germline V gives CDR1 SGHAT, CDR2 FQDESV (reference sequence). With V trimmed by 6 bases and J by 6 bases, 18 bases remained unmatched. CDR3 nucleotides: TGTGCCAGCAGGTCAGTCCTAGCGGGGCCCGACGGGGGCGAGCAGTACTTC. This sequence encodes CASRSVLAGPDGGEQYF.

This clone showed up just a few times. CDR3 protein: CASTTQGIGNTIYF. The CDR3 DNA reads TGTGCCAGTACCACGCAGGGGATTGGAAACACCATATATTTT. The chain uses TRBV19 and TRBJ1-3, with a possible D match to TRBD1 (6 bases). CDR3 length: 14 amino acids. V dropped 7 bases and J dropped 3 bases, with 13 bases sitting between them. The germline V gene encodes CDR1 LNHDA and CDR2 SQIVND (reference sequence).

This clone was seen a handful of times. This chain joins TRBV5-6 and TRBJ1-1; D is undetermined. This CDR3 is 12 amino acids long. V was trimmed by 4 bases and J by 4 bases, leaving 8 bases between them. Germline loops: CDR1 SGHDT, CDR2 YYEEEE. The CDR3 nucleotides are TGTGCCAGCAGCCCTCGGGGCACTGAAGCTTTCTTT. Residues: CASSPRGTEAFF.

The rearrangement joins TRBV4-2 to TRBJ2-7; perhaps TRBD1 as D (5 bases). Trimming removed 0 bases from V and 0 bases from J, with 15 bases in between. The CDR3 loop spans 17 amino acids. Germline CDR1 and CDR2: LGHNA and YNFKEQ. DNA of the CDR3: TGTGCCAGCAGCCAAGATCAATGGGGTAGGGGCTCCTACGAGCAGTACTTC. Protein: CASSQDQWGRGSYEQYF.

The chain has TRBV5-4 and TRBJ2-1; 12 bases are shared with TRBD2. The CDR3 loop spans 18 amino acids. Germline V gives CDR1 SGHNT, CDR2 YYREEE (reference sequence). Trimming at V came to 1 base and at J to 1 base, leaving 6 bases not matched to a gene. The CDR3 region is CASSLQLAGGRSYNEQFF. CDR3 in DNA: TGTGCCAGCAGCTTGCAACTAGCGGGGGGCCGGTCCTACAATGAGCAGTTCTTC.

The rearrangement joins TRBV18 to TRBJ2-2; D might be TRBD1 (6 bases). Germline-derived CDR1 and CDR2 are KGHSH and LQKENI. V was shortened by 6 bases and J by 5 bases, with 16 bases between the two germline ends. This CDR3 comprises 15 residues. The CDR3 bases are TGTGCCAGCTCGCGTACAGGGAGACCGACCGGGGAGCTGTTTTTT. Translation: CASSRTGRPTGELFF.

DNA of the CDR3: TGCGCCAGCAGCTTGGCCCTTGGAAACACCATATATTTT. Translating gives CASSLALGNTIYF. The chain uses TRBV5-1 and TRBJ1-3; unclear D gene. Trimming removed 0 bases at V and 3 bases at J, with 4 bases between. In germline, CDR1 is SGHRS, CDR2 YFSETQ. CDR3 length: 13 residues.